Following are 4 T cell receptor beta chains from one sample sequenced in a study of patients and donors after allogeneic stem cell transplantation (TCRdb year 2020). Receptors were amplified or captured by RT-PCR. TCRdb records NextSeq 550 as the sequencer. TCRdb reran the public reads through fastp at Q25 and MiXCR, keeping productive beta chains. Each record represents a unique CDR3 protein, reported with the most common genes and DNA among its rows. The sample table contains about 200,000 distinct CDR3 sequences; only one count was recorded for roughly 40% of them. About 30% of the sample is taken by the ten largest. Sequenced material: blood, either unsorted or a sorted T cell fraction (not recorded which). These receptor sequences come from a human donor who was either an allogeneic HSCT recipient or a stem cell or donor lymphocyte infusion donor (not recorded which). It is not recorded whose cells these are; they may come from a transplant donor.

This chain connects TRBV27 to TRBJ1-1, with D perhaps TRBD1 (5 bases). Looked up from germline, CDR1 is MNHEY and CDR2 is SMNVEV (reference sequence). The V end lost 2 bases, the J end lost 8 bases, and 18 bases lay between the germline ends. The CDR3 consists of 15 residues. The CDR3 bases are TGTGCCAGCAGTTTACCGGGAGCGGTCCGGGGGGAAGCTTTCTTT. Translating it yields CASSLPGAVRGEAFF.

The chain carries TRBV7-2 and TRBJ2-3; D is possibly TRBD1 or TRBD2 (6 bases each). There are 16 residues in the CDR3. Germline V CDR1 and CDR2: SGHTA, FQGNSA. V gave up 1 base and J gave up 0 bases, with 11 bases separating them. The CDR3 protein is CASSLGAGQSTDTQYF. The CDR3 nucleotides read TGTGCCAGCAGCTTAGGCGCGGGACAAAGCACAGATACGCAGTATTTT.

This clonotype was detected only a few times. CDR3 nucleotides: TGTGCCAGCTCACCACCTTGGGGATCTGGCTACACCTTC. It translates to CASSPPWGSGYTF. The V call is TRBV18, the J call TRBJ1-2; D uncertain. The CDR3 is made up of 13 amino acids. Germline CDR1 is KGHSH and CDR2 is LQKENI. Trimming shortened V by 0 bases and J by 7 bases, and 9 bases separated the two germline ends. The full variable domain, with the rest looked up from reference TRBV18 and TRBJ1-2, is NAGVMQNPRHLVRRRGQEARLRCSPMKGHSHVYWYRQLPEEGLKFMVYLQKENIIDESGMPKERFSAEFPKEGPSILRIQQVVRGDSAAYFCASSPPWGSGYTFGSGTRLTVV.

This clonotype was counted a few times. The V and J genes are TRBV20-1 and TRBJ1-1; no clear D. V dropped 2 bases and J dropped 1 base, with 14 bases sitting between them. This CDR3 is 15 amino acids long. Germline CDR1 DFQATT, CDR2 SNEGSKA (reference sequence). This CDR3 is CSARRGIRTNTEAFF. CDR3 in DNA: TGCAGTGCTAGAAGAGGCATCCGGACGAACACTGAAGCTTTCTTT.